Following are 10 T cell receptor beta chains from one sample sequenced in a study of cytomegalovirus exposure and HLA in healthy donors. With 60 Vbeta and 13 Jbeta primers, the PCR was carried out. Only in-frame clones appear in the TCRdb table, and some are missing; sequencing was by immunoSEQ multiplex PCR. The sample records under 120,000 clones, around 60% being singletons. The material sequenced was PBMCs. These receptors came from a man younger than 40 in good health and CMV-seropositive.

The genes are TRBV29-1 and TRBJ2-7, with D possibly being TRBD2 (5 bases). Deletions cut 2 bases from V and 6 bases from J, with 8 bases between. The CDR3 extends over 11 amino acids. Germline CDR1 reads SQVTM; CDR2 reads ANQGSEA. CDR3 residues: CSVENGGEQYF. In DNA, the CDR3 is TGCAGCGTTGAAAACGGAGGCGAGCAGTACTTC.

This clone has a single count. The rearrangement uses TRBV5-1 and TRBJ2-3; weak D call: TRBD2 (6 bases). CDR1 SGHRS and CDR2 YFSETQ come from the germline V gene. The CDR3 sequence is 15 residues long. The V gene lost 4 bases and the J gene lost 2 bases, with 14 bases spanning the gap. The CDR3 region has the DNA TGCGCCAGCAGCGTCCCCCAGGACTACACAGATACGCAGTATTTT. Translated, it gives CASSVPQDYTDTQYF. The full variable domain, rest sourced from reference TRBV5-1 and TRBJ2-3, is KAGVTQTPRYLIKTRGQQVTLSCSPISGHRSVSWYQQTPGQGLQFLFEYFSETQRNKGNFPGRFSGRQFSNSRSEMNVSTLELGDSALYLCASSVPQDYTDTQYFGPGTRLTVL.

The chain is built from TRBV27 and TRBJ2-7, with 7 bases that match TRBD2. Trimming cost V 6 bases and J 7 bases; bases outside gene matches: 6. This CDR3 comprises 12 residues. Germline lookup yields CDR1 MNHEY and CDR2 SMNVEV (reference sequence). Written as DNA, the CDR3 is TGTGCCAGCAGCCTATGGGGGGGGGAGCAGTACTTC. It encodes CASSLWGGEQYF.

This clone was observed a handful of times. This chain uses TRBV29-1 with TRBJ2-1; tentative D call: TRBD1 (6 bases). The CDR3 consists of 11 residues. V lost 6 bases, J lost 8 bases, and 11 bases lay in between. CDR1 is SQVTM, CDR2 ANQGSEA, per germline. CDR3 loop: CSVLRGDEQFF. The CDR3 bases are TGCAGCGTGCTCAGGGGCGATGAGCAGTTCTTC.

V is TRBV2 and J is TRBJ2-5; tentatively, D is TRBD1 (6 bases). The CDR3 runs to 10 residues. Germline loops: CDR1 SNHLY, CDR2 FYNNEI. The CDR3 sequence is CVPQGATQYF. In DNA, the CDR3 is TGTGTCCCACAGGGAGCGACCCAGTACTTC.

The chain joins TRBV27 to TRBJ2-7; TRBD1 aligns across 7 bases. From germline, CDR1 is MNHEY and CDR2 SMNVEV (reference sequence). With 5 bases clipped from V and 3 bases from J, the junction kept 10 bases outside the gene matches. The CDR3 is 15 residues long. The CDR3 nucleotides are TGTGCCAGCAGTCCCGTTAGACAGGGACGCTACGAGCAGTACTTC. The encoded protein is CASSPVRQGRYEQYF.

This chain uses TRBV5-1 with TRBJ2-5, with 7 nucleotides matching TRBD1. With the DNA end fitting TRBJ2-7 better, the J assignment may be wrong. This CDR3 is 14 amino acids long. Germline CDR1 reads SGHRS; CDR2 reads YFSETQ. CDR3 bases: TGCGCCAGCAGCTCTCCCGGGACAGACTACGAGCAGTACTTC. The encoded protein is CASSSPGTDYEQYF.

The CDR3 region is CASSLATRLTYEQYF. The CDR3 DNA reads TGCGCCAGCAGCTTGGCAACTAGATTGACCTACGAGCAGTACTTC. This chain joins TRBV5-1 and TRBJ2-7; a possible D gene is TRBD2 (5 bases). This CDR3 region has 15 residues. Trimming left V 0 bases short and J 2 bases short, with 12 bases between. Per the germline V gene, CDR1 is SGHRS and CDR2 is YFSETQ.

This clone has just a few counts. The rearrangement joins TRBV7-8 to TRBJ1-2; D gene unclear. V lost 5 bases, J lost 2 bases, and 9 bases lay in between. The CDR3 sequence is 13 residues long. In germline, CDR1 is SGHVS, CDR2 FQNEAQ. CDR3 nucleotide sequence: TGTGCCAGCAGCCTCGACACCAACTATGGCTACACCTTC. This encodes CASSLDTNYGYTF.

This chain links TRBV4-1 with TRBJ2-3; 7 bases align to TRBD1. CDR3 size: 14 residues. Germline-derived CDR1 and CDR2 are MGHRA and YSYEKL. V lost 5 bases and J lost 6; bases outside the gene matches: 8. Written as DNA, the CDR3 is TGCGCCAGCAGCGGACCCGGGACAGCCGATACGCAGTATTTT. Encoded protein: CASSGPGTADTQYF.